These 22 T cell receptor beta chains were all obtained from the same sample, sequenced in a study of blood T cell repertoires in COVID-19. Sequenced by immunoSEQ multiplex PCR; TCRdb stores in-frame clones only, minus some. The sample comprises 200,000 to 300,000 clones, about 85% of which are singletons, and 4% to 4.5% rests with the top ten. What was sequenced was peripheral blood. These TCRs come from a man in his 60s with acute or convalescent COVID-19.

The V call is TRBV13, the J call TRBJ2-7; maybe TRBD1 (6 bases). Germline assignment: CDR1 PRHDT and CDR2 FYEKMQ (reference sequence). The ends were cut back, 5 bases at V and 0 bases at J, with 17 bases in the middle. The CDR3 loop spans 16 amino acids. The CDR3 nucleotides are TGTGCCAGCAGCGTTTACCGGGACACGAGCTCCTACGAGCAGTACTTC. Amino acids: CASSVYRDTSSYEQYF. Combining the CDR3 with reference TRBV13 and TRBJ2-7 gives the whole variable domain AAGVIQSPRHLIKEKRETATLKCYPIPRHDTVYWYQQGPGQDPQFLISFYEKMQSDKGSIPDRFSAQQFSDYHSELNMSSLELGDSALYFCASSVYRDTSSYEQYFGPGTRLTVT.

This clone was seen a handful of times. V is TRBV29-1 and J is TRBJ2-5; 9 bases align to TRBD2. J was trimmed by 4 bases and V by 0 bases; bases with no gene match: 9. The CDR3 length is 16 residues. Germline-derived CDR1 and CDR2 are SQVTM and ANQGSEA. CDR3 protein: CSVEEDAGGPGETQYF. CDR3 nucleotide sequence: TGCAGCGTTGAAGAGGATGCGGGAGGGCCCGGAGAGACCCAGTACTTC. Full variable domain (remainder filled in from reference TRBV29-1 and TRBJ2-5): SAVISQKPSRDICQRGTSLTIQCQVDSQVTMMFWYRQQPGQSLTLIATANQGSEATYESGFVIDKFPISRPNLTFSTLTVSNMSPEDSSIYLCSVEEDAGGPGETQYFGPGTRLLVL.

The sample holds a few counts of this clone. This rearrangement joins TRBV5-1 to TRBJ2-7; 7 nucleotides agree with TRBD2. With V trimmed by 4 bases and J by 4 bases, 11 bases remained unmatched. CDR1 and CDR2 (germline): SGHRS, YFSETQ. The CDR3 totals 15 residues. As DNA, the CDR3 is TGCGCCAGCAGCCGTACCGGGACTACCTTATACGAGCAGTACTTC. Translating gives CASSRTGTTLYEQYF.

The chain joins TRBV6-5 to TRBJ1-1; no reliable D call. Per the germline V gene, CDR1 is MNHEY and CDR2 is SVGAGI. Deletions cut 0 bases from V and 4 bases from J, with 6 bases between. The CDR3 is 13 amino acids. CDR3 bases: TGTGCCAGCAGTTACTCGAGAGGCACTGAAGCTTTCTTT. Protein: CASSYSRGTEAFF.

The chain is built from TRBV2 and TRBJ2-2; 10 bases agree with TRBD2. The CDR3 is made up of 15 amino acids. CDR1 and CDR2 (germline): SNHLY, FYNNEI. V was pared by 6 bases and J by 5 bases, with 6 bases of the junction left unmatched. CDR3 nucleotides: TGTGCCAGCAGGTTGTTAGCGGGGGGTACCGGGGAGCTGTTTTTT. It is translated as CASRLLAGGTGELFF.

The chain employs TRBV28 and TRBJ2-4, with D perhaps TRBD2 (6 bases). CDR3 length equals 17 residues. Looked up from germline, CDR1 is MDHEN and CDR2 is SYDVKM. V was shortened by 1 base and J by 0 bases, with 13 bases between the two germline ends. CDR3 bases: TGTGCCAGCAGTTTATTAGAGGAGGGACTAGCCAAAAACATTCAGTACTTC. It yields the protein CASSLLEEGLAKNIQYF.

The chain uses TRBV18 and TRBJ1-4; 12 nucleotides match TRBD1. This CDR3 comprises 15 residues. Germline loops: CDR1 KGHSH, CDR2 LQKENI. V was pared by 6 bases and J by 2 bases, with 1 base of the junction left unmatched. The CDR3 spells CASSGTGGTNEKLFF. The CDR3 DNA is TGTGCCAGCTCGGGGACAGGGGGCACTAATGAAAAACTGTTTTTT.

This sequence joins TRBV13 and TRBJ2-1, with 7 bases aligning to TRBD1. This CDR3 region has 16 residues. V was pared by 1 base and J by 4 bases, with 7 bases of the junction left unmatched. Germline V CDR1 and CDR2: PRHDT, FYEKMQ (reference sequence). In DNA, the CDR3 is TGTGCCAGCAGCTTAGACAGGGGCGAGATTTACAATGAGCAGTTCTTC. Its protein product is CASSLDRGEIYNEQFF.

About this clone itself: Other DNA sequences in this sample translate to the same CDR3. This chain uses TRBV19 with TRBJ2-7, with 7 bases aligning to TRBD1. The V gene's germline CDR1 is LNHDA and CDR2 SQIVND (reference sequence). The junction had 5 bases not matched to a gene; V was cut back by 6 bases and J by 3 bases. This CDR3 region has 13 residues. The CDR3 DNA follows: TGTGCCAGTAGCCAACAGGGGAGCTACGAGCAGTACTTC. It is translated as CASSQQGSYEQYF. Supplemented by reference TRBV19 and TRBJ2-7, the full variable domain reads DGGITQSPKYLFRKEGQNVTLSCEQNLNHDAMYWYRQDPGQGLRLIYYSQIVNDFQKGDIAEGYSVSREKKESFPLTVTSAQKNPTAFYLCASSQQGSYEQYFGPGTRLTVT.

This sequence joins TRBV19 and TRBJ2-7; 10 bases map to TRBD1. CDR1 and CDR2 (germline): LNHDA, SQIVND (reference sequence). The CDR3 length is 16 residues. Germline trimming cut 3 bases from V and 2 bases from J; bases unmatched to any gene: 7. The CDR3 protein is CASSILPGQGPYEQYF. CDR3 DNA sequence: TGTGCCAGTAGTATCCTTCCGGGACAGGGGCCCTACGAGCAGTACTTC.

The CDR3: CASSERKGAGANVLTF. DNA of the CDR3: TGTGCCAGCAGTGAAAGGAAAGGGGCTGGGGCCAACGTCCTGACTTTC. The chain uses TRBV6-1 and TRBJ2-6; D may be TRBD1 (5 bases). The V end was cut by 2 bases, the J end by 2 bases, with 10 bases between. CDR1 and CDR2 from the germline V gene are MNHNS and SASEGT. This CDR3 region has 16 residues.

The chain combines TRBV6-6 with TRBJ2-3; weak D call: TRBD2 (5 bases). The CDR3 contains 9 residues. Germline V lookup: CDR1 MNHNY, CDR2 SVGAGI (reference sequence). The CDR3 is CGAGDTQYF. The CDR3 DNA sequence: TGTGGGGCGGGAGATACGCAGTATTTT.

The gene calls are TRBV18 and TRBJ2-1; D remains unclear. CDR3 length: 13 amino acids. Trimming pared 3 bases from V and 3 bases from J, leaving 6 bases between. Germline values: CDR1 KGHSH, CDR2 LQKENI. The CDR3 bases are TGTGCCAGCTCACCTGGCAACTACAATGAGCAGTTCTTC. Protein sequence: CASSPGNYNEQFF.

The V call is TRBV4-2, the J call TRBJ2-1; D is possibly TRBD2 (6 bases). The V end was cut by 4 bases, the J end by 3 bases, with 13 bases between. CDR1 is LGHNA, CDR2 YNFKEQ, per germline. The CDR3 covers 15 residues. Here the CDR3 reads CASSLGAGSYNEQFF. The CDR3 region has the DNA TGTGCCAGCAGCCTCGGGGCGGGGAGCTACAATGAGCAGTTCTTC.

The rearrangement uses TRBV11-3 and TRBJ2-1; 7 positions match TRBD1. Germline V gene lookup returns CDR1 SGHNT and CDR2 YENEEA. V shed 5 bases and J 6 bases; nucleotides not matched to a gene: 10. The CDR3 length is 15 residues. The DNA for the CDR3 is TGTGCCAGCAGCCAGAGGGGGACAGAGCCCAATGAGCAGTTCTTC. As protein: CASSQRGTEPNEQFF.

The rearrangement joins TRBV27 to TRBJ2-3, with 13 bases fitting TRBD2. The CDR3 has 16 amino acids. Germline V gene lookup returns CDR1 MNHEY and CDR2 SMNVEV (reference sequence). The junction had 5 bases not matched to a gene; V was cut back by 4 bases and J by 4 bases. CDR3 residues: CASSSSGLAGADTQYF. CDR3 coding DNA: TGTGCCAGCAGTTCCTCAGGACTAGCGGGAGCAGATACGCAGTATTTT.

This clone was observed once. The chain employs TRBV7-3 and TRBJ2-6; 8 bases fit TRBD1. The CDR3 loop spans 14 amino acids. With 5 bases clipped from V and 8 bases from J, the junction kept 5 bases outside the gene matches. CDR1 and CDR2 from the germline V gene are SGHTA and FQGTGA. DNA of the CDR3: TGTGCCAGCAGCCCCGGACAGGGAACCAACGTCCTGACTTTC. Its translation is CASSPGQGTNVLTF.

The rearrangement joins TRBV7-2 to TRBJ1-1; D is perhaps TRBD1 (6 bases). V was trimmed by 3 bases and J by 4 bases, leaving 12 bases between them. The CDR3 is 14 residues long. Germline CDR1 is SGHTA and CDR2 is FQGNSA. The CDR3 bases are TGTGCCAGCAGCTTCGGACAGTTTGGCACTGAAGCTTTCTTT. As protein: CASSFGQFGTEAFF.

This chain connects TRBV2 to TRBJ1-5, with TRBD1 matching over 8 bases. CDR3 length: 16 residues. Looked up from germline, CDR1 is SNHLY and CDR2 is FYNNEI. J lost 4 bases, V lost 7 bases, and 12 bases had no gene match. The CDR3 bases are TGTGCCAGCACCAAAGGGACAGGTCCTCGGAATCAGCCCCAGCATTTT. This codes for CASTKGTGPRNQPQHF.

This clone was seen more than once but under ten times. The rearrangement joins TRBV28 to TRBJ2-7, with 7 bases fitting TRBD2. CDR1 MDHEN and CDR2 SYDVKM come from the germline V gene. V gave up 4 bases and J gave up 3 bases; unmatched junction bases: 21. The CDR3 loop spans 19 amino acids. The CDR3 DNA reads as TGTGCCAGCAGTTCACTTACCCGCACCGGGACTATCGATGACTACGAGCAGTACTTC. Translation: CASSSLTRTGTIDDYEQYF.

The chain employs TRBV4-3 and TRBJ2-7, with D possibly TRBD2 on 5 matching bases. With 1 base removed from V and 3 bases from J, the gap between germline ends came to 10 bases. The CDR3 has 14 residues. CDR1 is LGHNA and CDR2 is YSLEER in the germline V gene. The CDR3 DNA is TGCGCCAGCAGCCAAGCTGGGAGAGACTACGAGCAGTACTTC. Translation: CASSQAGRDYEQYF.

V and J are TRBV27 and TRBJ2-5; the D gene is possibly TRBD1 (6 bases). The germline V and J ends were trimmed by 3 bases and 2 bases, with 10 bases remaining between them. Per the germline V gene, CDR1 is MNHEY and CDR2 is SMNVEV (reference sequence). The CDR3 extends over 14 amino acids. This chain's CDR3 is CASSFLQGQETQYF. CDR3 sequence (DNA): TGTGCCAGCAGTTTCCTACAGGGTCAAGAGACCCAGTACTTC.